Shown below are 22 T cell receptor beta chains from a single sample sequenced in a study of OX40 agonist ivuxolimab in advanced cancers. The protocol was immunoSEQ multiplex PCR, while the TCRdb copy is restricted to in-frame clones and leaves out a portion. The sample shows approximately 44,000 clones, roughly 90% of them seen only once. Material: CD4+ or CD8+ T cells sorted from blood, obtained in a trial of the OX40 agonist ivuxolimab. The receptors were gathered from an adult with an advanced solid tumor such as melanoma, head and neck, liver or kidney cancer.

This chain joins TRBV7-2 and TRBJ2-3; D possibly corresponds to TRBD2 (6 bases). Trimming removed 1 base at V and 3 bases at J, with 8 bases between. The CDR3 runs to 14 residues. Looked up from germline, CDR1 is SGHTA and CDR2 is FQGNSA. CDR3 bases: TGTGCCAGCAGCTTAGTCGGGGGTACAGATACGCAGTATTTT. Its translation is CASSLVGGTDTQYF.

J is TRBJ2-1 and V is TRBV13; 7 bases line up with TRBD2. CDR1 is PRHDT and CDR2 is FYEKMQ in the germline V gene (reference sequence). V dropped 5 bases and J dropped 3; count of bases not matched to a gene: 10. This CDR3 spans 16 amino acids. In nucleotides, the CDR3 is TGTGCCAGCAGCCATCCACCGGGACTACACTACAATGAGCAGTTCTTC. Translating gives CASSHPPGLHYNEQFF. The complete variable domain, with remaining parts taken from reference TRBV13 and TRBJ2-1, reads AAGVIQSPRHLIKEKRETATLKCYPIPRHDTVYWYQQGPGQDPQFLISFYEKMQSDKGSIPDRFSAQQFSDYHSELNMSSLELGDSALYFCASSHPPGLHYNEQFFGPGTRLTVL.

The CDR3 DNA reads TGTGCCAGGGGCGTCGGCAGCACAGATACGCAGTATTTT. It is translated as CARGVGSTDTQYF. The J gene is TRBJ2-3, the V gene TRBV28; D remains unclear. V dropped 9 bases and J dropped 0 bases, with 10 bases sitting between them. CDR1 is MDHEN, CDR2 SYDVKM, per germline. The CDR3 has 13 residues.

The chain employs TRBV27 and TRBJ2-7; 9 nucleotides match TRBD1. Germline-derived CDR1 and CDR2 are MNHEY and SMNVEV (reference sequence). The CDR3 length is 14 residues. Trimming cost V 6 bases and J 3 bases; bases outside gene matches: 6. The DNA for the CDR3 is TGTGCCAGCAGCCCAGGGACAGGGAACTACGAGCAGTACTTC. It specifies CASSPGTGNYEQYF.

V gene TRBV7-2 combines with J gene TRBJ2-7; the D is unclear. This CDR3 spans 14 amino acids. Germline lookup yields CDR1 SGHTA and CDR2 FQGNSA. Trimming took off 1 base at V and 3 bases at J, with 10 bases between the two ends. CDR3 sequence reads: CASSLVNSNYEQYF. The CDR3 DNA follows: TGTGCCAGCAGCTTAGTAAACTCAAACTACGAGCAGTACTTC.

The chain joins TRBV30 to TRBJ1-2, with D perhaps matching TRBD1 (5 bases). Per germline, CDR1 GTSNPN and CDR2 SVGIG (reference sequence). The CDR3 extends over 15 amino acids. V was cut by 0 bases and J by 1 base, with 12 bases left in between. The CDR3 loop reads CAWSVRGGINYGYTF. CDR3 coding DNA: TGTGCCTGGAGTGTACGGGGCGGAATTAACTATGGCTACACCTTC.

The rearrangement links TRBV18 to TRBJ2-2; D remains unclear. CDR3 length: 14 amino acids. V was pared by 6 bases and J by 0 bases, with 8 bases between. The germline V gene encodes CDR1 KGHSH and CDR2 LQKENI. CDR3 sequence: CASSILANTGELFF. CDR3 DNA sequence: TGTGCCAGCTCGATACTCGCGAACACCGGGGAGCTGTTTTTT.

This rearrangement joins TRBV11-2 to TRBJ2-7; 8 bases fit TRBD2. Germline V gives CDR1 SGHAT, CDR2 FQNNGV. CDR3 length: 16 amino acids. V lost 4 bases to trimming and J lost 1 base; unmatched junction nucleotides: 9. The CDR3 spells CASSSLSGSASYEQYF. The CDR3 DNA follows: TGTGCCAGCAGCTCCTTAAGCGGGAGTGCTTCCTACGAGCAGTACTTC.

The V gene is TRBV6-1, the J gene TRBJ2-3; the match to TRBD1 covers 10 bases. Germline CDR1 is MNHNS and CDR2 is SASEGT. This CDR3 has 15 residues. V was pared by 4 bases and J by 3 bases, with 4 bases of the junction left unmatched. CDR3 sequence: CASSAWTGGTDTQYF. Written as DNA, the CDR3 is TGTGCCAGCAGTGCCTGGACAGGGGGGACAGATACGCAGTATTTT.

This sequence joins TRBV19 and TRBJ2-3; D gene uncertain. Germline loops: CDR1 LNHDA, CDR2 SQIVND (reference sequence). V was shortened by 1 base and J by 2 bases, with 10 bases between the two germline ends. The CDR3 is 15 residues long. In DNA form, the CDR3 reads TGTGCCAGTAGTATAGTAGGTGCACCCACAGATACGCAGTATTTT. Protein: CASSIVGAPTDTQYF.

The genes are TRBV7-2 and TRBJ2-7; D is perhaps TRBD1 or TRBD2 (5 bases each). This CDR3 is built from 14 residues. Trimming removed 2 bases from V and 2 bases from J, with 10 bases in between. CDR1 and CDR2 (germline): SGHTA, FQGNSA. Here the CDR3 reads CASSLRDGAYEQYF. The CDR3, as DNA: TGTGCCAGCAGCTTACGGGACGGAGCCTACGAGCAGTACTTC. Together with reference TRBV7-2 and TRBJ2-7, the CDR3 gives the full variable domain: GAGVSQSPSNKVTEKGKDVELRCDPISGHTALYWYRQSLGQGLEFLIYFQGNSAPDKSGLPSDRFSAERTGGSVSTLTIQRTQQEDSAVYLCASSLRDGAYEQYFGPGTRLTVT.

This clone was observed a handful of times. The chain carries TRBV27 and TRBJ2-2; D is perhaps TRBD1 or TRBD2 (7 bases each). Trimming removed 0 bases from V and 6 bases from J, with 11 bases in between. CDR3 length: 15 residues. Germline lookup yields CDR1 MNHEY and CDR2 SMNVEV (reference sequence). Here the CDR3 DNA reads TGTGCCAGCAGTTTATCTCAGGGGGGGGCCGGGGAGCTGTTTTTT. This translates into CASSLSQGGAGELFF.

The rearrangement joins TRBV15 to TRBJ2-5, with D hard to call. The CDR3 has 13 residues. Trimming cost V 6 bases and J 4 bases, with 12 bases left between them. Germline V gives CDR1 LNHNV, CDR2 YYDKDF (reference sequence). CDR3 DNA: TGTGCCACCAGGACCCCTAGTGGAGAGACCCAGTACTTC. Residues: CATRTPSGETQYF.

The rearrangement joins TRBV4-3 to TRBJ2-1; 10 bases agree with TRBD2. The germline CDR1 and CDR2 sequences are LGHNA and YSLEER. The CDR3 length is 16 residues. With V trimmed by 3 bases and J by 7 bases, 9 bases remained unmatched. CDR3: CASSHYPSGSSNEQFF. The CDR3 DNA is TGCGCCAGCAGCCATTACCCTAGCGGGAGTAGTAATGAGCAGTTCTTC.

The J gene is TRBJ2-3, the V gene TRBV21-1; the D call of TRBD2 is as the table states it, not checked on the DNA. TRBV21-1 is a known pseudogene. The CDR3 has 16 amino acids. The CDR3, as DNA: TGTGCCAGCAGCTGTGCGGGAGAGGGGATCCCGGATACGCAGTATTTT. It is translated as CASSCAGEGIPDTQYF.

The chain links TRBV4-1 to TRBJ1-2, with TRBD1 matching over 7 bases. Germline-derived CDR1 and CDR2 are MGHRA and YSYEKL. This CDR3 is 15 amino acids long. Trimming at V came to 2 bases and at J to 6 bases, leaving 9 bases not matched to a gene. Written as DNA, the CDR3 is TGCGCCAGCAGCCAAACGCGTGCGACAGGGAATGGCTACACCTTC. Its protein is CASSQTRATGNGYTF.

Here the CDR3 DNA reads TGTGCCAGCCGGCGGGCGGCCCAAGAGACCCAGTACTTC. This sequence encodes CASRRAAQETQYF. The chain recombines TRBV7-9 with TRBJ2-5; D is possibly TRBD2 (5 bases). The germline V gene encodes CDR1 SEHNR and CDR2 FQNEAQ (reference sequence). V gave up 8 bases and J gave up 1 base, with 11 bases separating them. This CDR3 is 13 amino acids long. Combining the CDR3 with reference TRBV7-9 and TRBJ2-5 gives the whole variable domain DTGVSQNPRHKITKRGQNVTFRCDPISEHNRLYWYRQTLGQGPEFLTYFQNEAQLEKSRLLSDRFSAERPKGSFSTLEIQRTEQGDSAMYLCASRRAAQETQYFGPGTRLLVL.

The chain uses TRBV27 and TRBJ2-2, with 13 bases lining up with TRBD2. Germline CDR1 reads MNHEY; CDR2 reads SMNVEV (reference sequence). The CDR3 has 18 amino acids. V gave up 4 bases and J gave up 4 bases; unmatched junction bases: 9. The CDR3 loop reads CASSSLLAGGPGTGELFF. In DNA form, the CDR3 reads TGTGCCAGCAGTTCCCTACTAGCGGGAGGGCCCGGCACCGGGGAGCTGTTTTTT.

The chain recombines TRBV4-2 with TRBJ2-7, with D tentatively TRBD1 (5 bases). The V gene's germline CDR1 is LGHNA and CDR2 YNFKEQ. V lost 4 bases and J 1 base, leaving 14 bases between the germline ends. The CDR3 totals 15 residues. The CDR3 spells CASSPTELGSYEQYF. The CDR3 DNA is TGTGCCAGCAGCCCGACAGAGCTGGGGTCCTACGAGCAGTACTTC.

The chain combines TRBV21-1 with TRBJ1-5; TRBD1 is taken as the D call from the table, unchecked against the DNA. TRBV21-1 is assigned pseudogene status. The CDR3 runs to 17 residues. CDR3 nucleotide sequence: TGTGCCAGCACCGGGACAGGGATTTTCCATAGCAATCAGCCCCAGCATTTT. It encodes CASTGTGIFHSNQPQHF.

This clone was detected only a few times. The chain has TRBV28 and TRBJ2-3; D is uncertain. The CDR3 sequence is 11 residues long. Germline CDR1 and CDR2: MDHEN and SYDVKM. V lost 5 bases, J lost 2 bases, and 2 bases lay in between. CDR3 nucleotide sequence: TGTGCCAGCAGTGCCACAGATACGCAGTATTTT. It yields the protein CASSATDTQYF.

The chain couples TRBV28 to TRBJ2-1, with D unresolved. Per the germline V gene, CDR1 is MDHEN and CDR2 is SYDVKM. V was pared by 4 bases and J by 1 base, with 14 bases between. The CDR3 covers 16 residues. For the CDR3, the DNA is TGTGCCAGCAGTTCCCTTAAGGTGTTATCCTACAATGAGCAGTTCTTC. This encodes CASSSLKVLSYNEQFF.